This TCR beta chain was sequenced in a study of T-cell memory formation after mild COVID-19. Study-wide results and caveats: Specificity for SARS-CoV-2 was not confirmed among the second-wave clones peaking on day 37.

Germline V lookup: CDR1 KGHSH, CDR2 LQKENI. V lost 3 bases and J lost 1, with 16 bases in between. This CDR3 region has 17 residues. On this clonotype: The antigen is unknown.

The 5'RACE method, run with constant-segment primers, produced TCR alpha and TCR beta cDNA libraries (carrying sample barcodes and UMIs). TCRdb fed the 5' RACE reads into MiXCR, producing one record per CDR3 protein. This table has hundreds of thousands of distinct CDR3 sequences, roughly an eighth appearing once. Source material: PBMCs or a T cell subset sorted from them (not recorded which). This clonotype was obtained from a man aged 18 to 30 who had mild COVID-19 (a few samples of this study predate the infection). Cell type and time point are not known. The V and J genes are TRBV18 and TRBJ2-1; D is uncertain. The CDR3: CASSPEGPGVSYNEQFF. As DNA, the CDR3 is TGTGCCAGCTCACCGGAAGGGCCCGGAGTTTCCTACAATGAGCAGTTCTTC.